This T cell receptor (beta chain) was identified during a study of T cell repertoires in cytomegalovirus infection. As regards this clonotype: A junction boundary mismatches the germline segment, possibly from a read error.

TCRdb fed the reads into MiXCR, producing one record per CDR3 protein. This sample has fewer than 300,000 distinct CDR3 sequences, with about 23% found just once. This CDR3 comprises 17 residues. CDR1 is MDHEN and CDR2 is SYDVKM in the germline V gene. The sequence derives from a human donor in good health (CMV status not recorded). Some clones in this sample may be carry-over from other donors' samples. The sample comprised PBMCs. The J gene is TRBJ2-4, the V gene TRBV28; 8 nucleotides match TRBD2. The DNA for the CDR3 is TGTGCCAGCAGTTTGCGGGGGGACTTTTTAGCCAAAAACATTCATTACTTC. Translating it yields CASSLRGDFLAKNIHYF.